The 5 T cell receptor beta chains given below trace back to one sample, sequenced in a study of somatic mutations in cytotoxic T cells in rheumatoid arthritis. Clones were sequenced by immunoSEQ multiplex PCR, and TCRdb holds only the in-frame ones, with some missing. The sample lists some 18,000 clones; approximately 80% were seen once. Sample: CD8+ T cells sorted from blood. The source of these receptors is an adult with rheumatoid arthritis.

V and J are TRBV7-9 and TRBJ1-1, with D uncertain. The CDR3 sequence is 14 residues long. V lost 5 bases, J lost 3 bases, and 13 bases lay in between. Per the germline V gene, CDR1 is SEHNR and CDR2 is FQNEAQ (reference sequence). The CDR3 coding sequence is TGTGCCAGCAGCCCGGATAGGGCGTACACTGAAGCTTTCTTT. This sequence encodes CASSPDRAYTEAFF.

The CDR3 region has the DNA TGTGCCAGCAGCCCGGGACAGGGGACCTACGAGCAGTACTTC. Amino acids: CASSPGQGTYEQYF. This chain links TRBV11-2 with TRBJ2-7; 10 bases align to TRBD1. The ends lost 5 bases at V and 2 bases at J; junction bases unmatched: 3. The V gene's germline CDR1 is SGHAT and CDR2 FQNNGV. The CDR3 extends over 14 amino acids. The whole variable domain, remainder taken from reference TRBV11-2 and TRBJ2-7, is EAGVAQSPRYKIIEKRQSVAFWCNPISGHATLYWYQQILGQGPKLLIQFQNNGVVDDSQLPKDRFSAERLKGVDSTLKIQPAKLEDSAVYLCASSPGQGTYEQYFGPGTRLTVT.

V is TRBV14 and J is TRBJ2-1, with D possibly matching TRBD1 (6 bases). V lost 2 bases and J lost 4, with 18 bases in between. Per the germline V gene, CDR1 is SGHDN and CDR2 is FVKESK. CDR3 length equals 17 residues. CDR3 loop: CASSQPVWDKTYNEQFF. The CDR3 DNA follows: TGTGCCAGCAGCCAACCTGTATGGGACAAAACGTACAATGAGCAGTTCTTC.

CDR3 amino acids: CASNPGQGVQPQHF. CDR3 nucleotide sequence: TGTGCCAGCAATCCGGGACAGGGTGTTCAGCCCCAGCATTTT. J is TRBJ1-5 and V is TRBV2; 9 bases match TRBD1. The V segment lost 7 bases and the J segment 6 bases; nucleotides outside the gene matches: 7. The CDR3 consists of 14 residues. Germline lookup yields CDR1 SNHLY and CDR2 FYNNEI.

In this sample, this clone turned up once. This rearrangement joins TRBV9 to TRBJ2-1; the match to TRBD2 covers 10 bases. Looked up from germline, CDR1 is SGDLS and CDR2 is YYNGEE. Trimming at V came to 2 bases and at J to 5 bases, leaving 10 bases not matched to a gene. This CDR3 has 17 residues. The CDR3 region has the DNA TGTGCCAGCAGCGTGCTAGCGGGGGTCACGGAAAACAATGAGCAGTTCTTC. Translation: CASSVLAGVTENNEQFF. The full variable domain, rest sourced from reference TRBV9 and TRBJ2-1, is DSGVTQTPKHLITATGQRVTLRCSPRSGDLSVYWYQQSLDQGLQFLIQYYNGEERAKGNILERFSAQQFPDLHSELNLSSLELGDSALYFCASSVLAGVTENNEQFFGPGTRLTVL.